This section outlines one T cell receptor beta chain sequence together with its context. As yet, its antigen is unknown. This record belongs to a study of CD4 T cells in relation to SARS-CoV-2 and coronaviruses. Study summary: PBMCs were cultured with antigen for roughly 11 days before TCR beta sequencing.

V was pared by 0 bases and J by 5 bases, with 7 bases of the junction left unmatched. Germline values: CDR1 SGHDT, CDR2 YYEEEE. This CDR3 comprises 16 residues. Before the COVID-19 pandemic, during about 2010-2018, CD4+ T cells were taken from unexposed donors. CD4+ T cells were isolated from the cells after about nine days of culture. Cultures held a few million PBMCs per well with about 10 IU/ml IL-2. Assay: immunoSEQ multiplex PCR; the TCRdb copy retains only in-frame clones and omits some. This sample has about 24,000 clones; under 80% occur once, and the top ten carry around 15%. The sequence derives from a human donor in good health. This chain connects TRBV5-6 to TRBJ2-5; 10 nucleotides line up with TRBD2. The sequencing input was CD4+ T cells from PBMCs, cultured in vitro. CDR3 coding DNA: TGTGCCAGCAGCTTGGGAAGCGGGGGGGCCCGGGAGACCCAGTACTTC. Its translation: CASSLGSGGARETQYF.